What follows are 18 T cell receptor beta chains derived from one specimen sequenced in a study of CD8 T cells in ankylosing spondylitis. Study-wide points: Blood of patients with ankylosing spondylitis appeared to be characterized by a TCR beta motif of eight highly homologous variants.

These receptors have no identified antigens. TCRdb re-derived calls from the 5' RACE reads in MiXCR, one entry per CDR3 protein. Among approximately 400,000 distinct CDR3 sequences listed, roughly 25% were seen once. The sample consisted of blood, either unsorted or a sorted T cell fraction (not recorded which). Receptors originate from a male donor with ankylosing spondylitis.

The chain recombines TRBV20-1 with TRBJ2-5; no firm D call. The CDR3 runs 11 residues. Per germline, CDR1 DFQATT and CDR2 SNEGSKA (reference sequence). V shed 1 base and J shed 5 bases, with 5 bases lying between them. CDR3 coding DNA: TGCAGTGCTAGAGCCCGGGAGACCCAGTACTTC. Its protein product is CSARARETQYF.

The rearrangement joins TRBV5-1 to TRBJ2-2; TRBD1 might be the D (6 bases). The CDR3 totals 16 residues. V was trimmed by 4 bases and J by 7 bases, leaving 20 bases between them. Germline V gene sequence: CDR1 SGHRS, CDR2 YFSETQ. CDR3 sequence: CASSPDSHSSGGELFF. The CDR3 nucleotides read TGCGCCAGCAGCCCGGACAGCCATTCCTCTGGCGGGGAGCTGTTTTTT.

J is TRBJ2-1 and V is TRBV7-8, with D hard to call. The germline V and J ends were trimmed by 5 bases and 3 bases, with 14 bases remaining between them. The V gene's germline CDR1 is SGHVS and CDR2 FQNEAQ. This CDR3 region has 15 residues. CDR3 in amino acids: CASSLTMAFYNEQFF. As DNA, the CDR3 is TGTGCCAGCAGCCTAACGATGGCCTTCTACAATGAGCAGTTCTTC.

This clonotype occurred a few times. The chain joins TRBV11-2 to TRBJ2-2; TRBD2 aligns across 13 bases. CDR3 size: 16 residues. Germline V CDR1 and CDR2: SGHAT, FQNNGV. Trimming at V came to 5 bases and at J to 4 bases, leaving 4 bases not matched to a gene. The CDR3 loop reads CASSTRLAGGTGELFF. DNA of the CDR3: TGTGCCAGCAGCACCCGACTAGCGGGAGGCACCGGGGAGCTGTTTTTT.

A few counts support this clonotype. The CDR3: CATSGTLYNEQFF. The CDR3 coding sequence is TGTGCCACCTCCGGGACTTTATACAATGAGCAGTTCTTC. This sequence joins TRBV27 and TRBJ2-1, with a weak D call TRBD2 (6 bases). V was pared by 10 bases and J by 4 bases, with 14 bases between. Germline loops: CDR1 MNHEY, CDR2 SMNVEV (reference sequence). The CDR3 totals 13 residues.

This clonotype was seen only a few times. A read error may account for a junction end that differs from germline. The chain recombines TRBV7-9 with TRBJ2-1; 8 bases match TRBD1. Germline V gene sequence: CDR1 SEHNR, CDR2 FQNEAQ (reference sequence). This CDR3 has 14 amino acids. The CDR3 DNA follows: TGTGCCAGCAGCTCCTCCGGGACAGGTGGAATCTACATCTTC. Its translation: CASSSSGTGGIYIF.

This clonotype has more than one count but fewer than ten. The J gene is TRBJ1-4, the V gene TRBV5-1; TRBD1 matches at 12 bases. Germline V gene data show CDR1 as SGHRS and CDR2 as YFSETQ. CDR3 length: 18 amino acids. V was clipped by 3 bases and J by 2 bases; unmatched bases: 8. This CDR3 is CASSSPGTGGSTNEKLFF. The CDR3 DNA reads TGCGCCAGCAGCTCGCCGGGGACAGGGGGCTCGACTAATGAAAAACTGTTTTTT.

The gene calls are TRBV12-3 or TRBV12-4 and TRBJ2-2, with 7 bases lining up with TRBD1. The J segment lost 4 bases and the V segment lost 6 bases, leaving 5 bases of the junction unmatched. The CDR3 is 14 residues long. CDR3 region: CASRQGLGTGELFF. CDR3 bases: TGTGCCAGCAGACAGGGGTTAGGCACCGGGGAGCTGTTTTTT.

The chain employs TRBV4-2 and TRBJ2-1, with 14 bases matching TRBD2. CDR1 LGHNA and CDR2 YNFKEQ come from the germline V gene. J gave up 3 bases and V 3 bases, and 13 bases lay outside the gene matches. This CDR3 is built from 20 residues. The CDR3 region has the DNA TGTGCCAGCAGCCACCTCGGGGGGACTAGCGGGAGCGGGGACTACAATGAGCAGTTCTTC. Translating it yields CASSHLGGTSGSGDYNEQFF.

The rearrangement joins TRBV25-1 to TRBJ2-7, with 9 nucleotides matching TRBD1. V lost 1 base to trimming and J lost 5 bases; unmatched junction nucleotides: 9. Germline assignment: CDR1 MGHDK and CDR2 SYGVNS. This CDR3 spans 16 amino acids. The CDR3 loop reads CASSEFLGTGTDEQYF. In nucleotides, the CDR3 is TGTGCCAGCAGTGAATTTCTCGGGACAGGGACCGACGAGCAGTACTTC.

The genes are TRBV25-1 and TRBJ2-1, with TRBD2 as a possible D gene (6 bases). Looked up from germline, CDR1 is MGHDK and CDR2 is SYGVNS. CDR3 length: 15 amino acids. Trimming shortened V by 4 bases and J by 2 bases, and 12 bases separated the two germline ends. The CDR3 DNA reads TGTGCCAGCAGTGCCAGACTAGGGACCTACAATGAGCAGTTCTTC. This gives the protein CASSARLGTYNEQFF.

This sequence joins TRBV20-1 and TRBJ2-1; 7 bases fit TRBD1. Germline-derived CDR1 and CDR2 are DFQATT and SNEGSKA (reference sequence). This CDR3 spans 14 amino acids. V lost 6 bases, J lost 0 bases, and 5 bases stayed unmatched. The CDR3 reads CSAVRQGSYNEQFF. CDR3 nucleotide sequence: TGCAGTGCGGTTCGACAGGGCTCCTACAATGAGCAGTTCTTC.

This clonotype was recorded only once. The chain employs TRBV12-3 or TRBV12-4 and TRBJ1-1, with unresolved D. There are 10 residues in the CDR3. V shed 5 bases and J shed 8 bases, with 6 bases lying between them. The CDR3 sequence: CASSGREAFF. The CDR3 bases are TGTGCCAGCAGTGGGAGGGAAGCTTTCTTT.

This clonotype was seen only a few times. The V gene is TRBV7-9, the J gene TRBJ2-7; D is perhaps TRBD2 (6 bases). CDR1 is SEHNR, CDR2 FQNEAQ, per germline (reference sequence). V was pared by 3 bases and J by 2 bases, with 11 bases between. The CDR3 is 14 residues long. The chain's CDR3 is CASSFSGTPYEQYV. The CDR3, as DNA: TGTGCCAGCAGCTTCTCCGGGACTCCCTACGAGCAGTACGTC.

This clonotype was counted between two and nine times. The genes are TRBV20-1 and TRBJ1-5; 9 positions agree with TRBD1. Germline assignment: CDR1 DFQATT and CDR2 SNEGSKA (reference sequence). V shed 6 bases, J shed 2 bases, and the junction held 5 bases outside the gene matches. CDR3 length: 14 residues. The CDR3 sequence is CSAKQGAGNQPQHF. Written as DNA, the CDR3 is TGCAGTGCCAAACAGGGGGCTGGCAATCAGCCCCAGCATTTT.

This clonotype has just a few counts. The chain joins TRBV7-9 to TRBJ2-5; D might be TRBD1 or TRBD2, each matching 5 bases. V was cut by 5 bases and J by 4 bases, with 14 bases left in between. CDR1 SEHNR and CDR2 FQNEAQ come from the germline V gene (reference sequence). The length of the CDR3 is 14 residues. CDR3 nucleotide sequence: TGTGCCAGCAGCCCAATTAGTGGGGGAGAGACCCAGTACTTC. The encoded protein is CASSPISGGETQYF.

The chain couples TRBV12-3 or TRBV12-4 to TRBJ1-4; TRBD1 might be the D (6 bases). V lost 4 bases and J lost 4, with 10 bases in between. The CDR3 length is 14 residues. The CDR3 spells CASSYRDHNEKLFF. The CDR3 bases are TGTGCCAGCAGTTACAGGGACCATAATGAAAAACTGTTTTTT.

The chain joins TRBV25-1 to TRBJ1-2; D not resolved. This CDR3 contains 12 residues. The V gene's germline CDR1 is MGHDK and CDR2 SYGVNS. V was clipped by 9 bases and J by 3 bases, with 11 bases between them. The CDR3 region has the DNA TGTGCCAGTGGGGAGTTAGACTATGGCTACACCTTC. It encodes CASGELDYGYTF.